These T cell receptor beta chains were read from a single sample in a study of identical twins. TCRdb re-called the 5' RACE reads through MiXCR, storing one row per CDR3 protein. The table lists hundreds of thousands of distinct CDR3 sequences, 7.1% of them singletons, with roughly 1.6% in the top ten. In addition, the sample was reused for a study of yellow fever vaccine responses in identical twins.

Sequencing was carried out using PBMCs. The receptors shown here come from a woman between 18 and 30 years old in good health. The CDR3 runs from the conserved cysteine through the conserved F or W. Each record gives: clone size, CDR3 length, J gene, D gene, V gene, CDR3 DNA, CDR3 protein. The D gene is left open where the match is weak. The size field is filled for only some rows; it gives once, few, many or a size class.

clone_size: -
cdr3_length: 16
j_call: TRBJ2-3
d_call: TRBD2
v_call: TRBV7-8
cdr3_nt: TGTGCCAGCAGCTCTAGGACTAGCGGGGGAAAAGATACGCAGTATTTT
cdr3_aa: CASSSRTSGGKDTQYF

clone_size: -
cdr3_length: 14
j_call: TRBJ2-2
d_call: TRBD1
v_call: TRBV5-6
cdr3_nt: TGTGCCAGCACGGCCGGGACAGGGTTCGGGGAGCTGTTTTTT
cdr3_aa: CASTAGTGFGELFF

clone_size: few
cdr3_length: 20
j_call: TRBJ1-6
d_call: TRBD1
v_call: TRBV11-1
cdr3_nt: TGTGCCAGCAGCCTGGTTGTTGGACAGGGGTTTCGCTCCTATAATTCACCCCTCCACTTT
cdr3_aa: CASSLVVGQGFRSYNSPLHF

clone_size: -
cdr3_length: 14
j_call: TRBJ2-1
d_call: TRBD1
v_call: TRBV28
cdr3_nt: TGTGCCAGCCGTCCGGGGACAGCATACAATGAGCAGTTCTTC
cdr3_aa: CASRPGTAYNEQFF

clone_size: many
cdr3_length: 13
j_call: TRBJ2-3
d_call: TRBD1
v_call: TRBV12-3/TRBV12-4
cdr3_nt: TGTGCCAGCAGTTGGGGGACAGGGGGTTCGCAGTATTTT
cdr3_aa: CASSWGTGGSQYF

clone_size: -
cdr3_length: 15
j_call: TRBJ1-4
d_call: TRBD1
v_call: TRBV2
cdr3_nt: TGTGCCAGCAGTGAGGGACAGGGGGTTTGGGAAAAACTGTTTTTT
cdr3_aa: CASSEGQGVWEKLFF

clone_size: many
cdr3_length: 16
j_call: TRBJ2-2
d_call: -
v_call: TRBV3-1
cdr3_nt: TGTGCCAGCAGCCCGTGGGCTAGCTCAAACACCGGGGAGCTGTTTTTT
cdr3_aa: CASSPWASSNTGELFF

clone_size: few
cdr3_length: 16
j_call: TRBJ1-1
d_call: TRBD1
v_call: TRBV19
cdr3_nt: TGTGCCAGTAGTAAAAGGGACAGGGGTCTGGACACTGAAGCTTTCTTT
cdr3_aa: CASSKRDRGLDTEAFF

clone_size: -
cdr3_length: 15
j_call: TRBJ2-5
d_call: TRBD1
v_call: TRBV5-1
cdr3_nt: TGCGCCAGCAGACCGGGACAGGATATACAAGAGACCCAGTACTTC
cdr3_aa: CASRPGQDIQETQYF

clone_size: -
cdr3_length: 14
j_call: TRBJ2-7
d_call: -
v_call: TRBV7-8
cdr3_nt: TGTGCCAGCAGCCTGGGCCCACTGGTCCACGAGCAGTACTTC
cdr3_aa: CASSLGPLVHEQYF

clone_size: few
cdr3_length: 11
j_call: TRBJ1-1
d_call: -
v_call: TRBV29-1
cdr3_nt: TGCAGCGTGCAGGAGGGCACTGAAGCTTTCTTT
cdr3_aa: CSVQEGTEAFF

clone_size: -
cdr3_length: 15
j_call: TRBJ1-5
d_call: TRBD1
v_call: TRBV7-8
cdr3_nt: TGTGCCAGCAGCCGAGCGGACAGGGCCAATCAGCCCCAGCATTTT
cdr3_aa: CASSRADRANQPQHF

clone_size: many
cdr3_length: 16
j_call: TRBJ2-5
d_call: TRBD2
v_call: TRBV2
cdr3_nt: TGTGCCAGCAGTGGCCTAGCGGGAGGAGGAGGGGAGACCCAGTACTTC
cdr3_aa: CASSGLAGGGGETQYF

clone_size: many
cdr3_length: 18
j_call: TRBJ1-1
d_call: -
v_call: TRBV29-1
cdr3_nt: TGCAGCGTCTTCCAGCTGACTCTCGGAGGTGTTAGAGACACTGAAGCTTTCTTT
cdr3_aa: CSVFQLTLGGVRDTEAFF

clone_size: many
cdr3_length: 13
j_call: TRBJ2-1
d_call: -
v_call: TRBV24-1
cdr3_nt: TGTGCCACCAGTTCACGGAATAGGGGTGAGCAGTTCTTC
cdr3_aa: CATSSRNRGEQFF

clone_size: many
cdr3_length: 13
j_call: TRBJ1-2
d_call: -
v_call: TRBV5-6
cdr3_nt: TGTGCCAGCAGCTTGGTGGGTTCTCATGGCTACACCTTC
cdr3_aa: CASSLVGSHGYTF

clone_size: -
cdr3_length: 16
j_call: TRBJ2-1
d_call: TRBD1
v_call: TRBV15
cdr3_nt: TGTGCCACCAGCAGAGTGGCAGGGGGCACCTACAATGAGCAGTTCTTC
cdr3_aa: CATSRVAGGTYNEQFF

clone_size: few
cdr3_length: 13
j_call: TRBJ2-1
d_call: TRBD2
v_call: TRBV29-1
cdr3_nt: TGCAGCATTACTAGCGGGACGAACAATGAGCAGTTCTTC
cdr3_aa: CSITSGTNNEQFF

clone_size: -
cdr3_length: 14
j_call: TRBJ2-1
d_call: -
v_call: TRBV19
cdr3_nt: TGTGCCAGTAGTATAGGAGGGTCCCACAATGAGCAGTTCTTC
cdr3_aa: CASSIGGSHNEQFF

clone_size: many
cdr3_length: 16
j_call: TRBJ2-4
d_call: -
v_call: TRBV28
cdr3_nt: TGTGCCAGCAGTCCTTGGGTGGGGGCAGCCAAAAACATTCAGTACTTC
cdr3_aa: CASSPWVGAAKNIQYF

clone_size: few
cdr3_length: 13
j_call: TRBJ1-1
d_call: -
v_call: TRBV25-1
cdr3_nt: TGTGCCAGCAGTGAGACAGAGAACACTGAAGCTTTCTTT
cdr3_aa: CASSETENTEAFF

clone_size: few
cdr3_length: 16
j_call: TRBJ2-1
d_call: TRBD2
v_call: TRBV12-3/TRBV12-4
cdr3_nt: TGTGCCAGCAGTTTCCTAAGCGGGAGTTCGTACAATGAGCAGTTCTTC
cdr3_aa: CASSFLSGSSYNEQFF

clone_size: -
cdr3_length: 14
j_call: TRBJ2-1
d_call: TRBD1
v_call: TRBV5-5
cdr3_nt: TGTGCCAGCAGCCAAGGGACAGCCTACAATGAGCAGTTCTTC
cdr3_aa: CASSQGTAYNEQFF

clone_size: few
cdr3_length: 16
j_call: TRBJ2-1
d_call: -
v_call: TRBV6-5
cdr3_nt: TGTGCCAGCAGTTACTCCGACAGGCGACTCTACAATGAGCAGTTCTTC
cdr3_aa: CASSYSDRRLYNEQFF

clone_size: -
cdr3_length: 18
j_call: TRBJ2-5
d_call: -
v_call: TRBV15
cdr3_nt: TGTGCCACCAGCAGATGGCGGACCAGTTGGTCCCCGCAAGAGACCCAGTACTTC
cdr3_aa: CATSRWRTSWSPQETQYF

clone_size: many
cdr3_length: 14
j_call: TRBJ1-1
d_call: -
v_call: TRBV9
cdr3_nt: TGTGCCAGCAGCGTAGAACCGGCGGGCACTGAAGCTTTCTTT
cdr3_aa: CASSVEPAGTEAFF

clone_size: many
cdr3_length: 16
j_call: TRBJ1-2
d_call: -
v_call: TRBV12-3/TRBV12-4
cdr3_nt: TGTGCCAGCAGCCCACCCGGCCGGGCATGGATCTATGGCTACACCTTC
cdr3_aa: CASSPPGRAWIYGYTF

clone_size: many
cdr3_length: 15
j_call: TRBJ1-3
d_call: -
v_call: TRBV12-3/TRBV12-4
cdr3_nt: TGTGCCAGCAGTGCTCAAGGGGAGATTGGAAACACCATATATTTT
cdr3_aa: CASSAQGEIGNTIYF

clone_size: many
cdr3_length: 14
j_call: TRBJ2-5
d_call: -
v_call: TRBV29-1
cdr3_nt: TGCAGCGCGGGACAGTTGGGGGGCCAAGAGACCCAGTACTTC
cdr3_aa: CSAGQLGGQETQYF

clone_size: -
cdr3_length: 14
j_call: TRBJ2-2
d_call: TRBD2
v_call: TRBV12-3/TRBV12-4
cdr3_nt: TGTGCCAGCAGTTGGACTAGCATAACCGGGGAGCTGTTTTTT
cdr3_aa: CASSWTSITGELFF

clone_size: few
cdr3_length: 12
j_call: TRBJ1-5
d_call: -
v_call: TRBV29-1
cdr3_nt: TGCAGCGCAGAATTGGGGAATCAGCCCCAGCATTTT
cdr3_aa: CSAELGNQPQHF

clone_size: few
cdr3_length: 16
j_call: TRBJ2-2
d_call: -
v_call: TRBV25-1
cdr3_nt: TGTGCCAGCAGTGACACAGGGCGGATGAACACCGGGGAGCTGTTTTTT
cdr3_aa: CASSDTGRMNTGELFF

clone_size: few
cdr3_length: 14
j_call: TRBJ2-7
d_call: TRBD1
v_call: TRBV5-1
cdr3_nt: TGCGCCAGCAGCTTGGTCGGGACAGACTACGAGCAGTACTTC
cdr3_aa: CASSLVGTDYEQYF

clone_size: -
cdr3_length: 12
j_call: TRBJ1-1
d_call: -
v_call: TRBV11-3
cdr3_nt: TGTGCCAGCAGCTCGACGGTATCTGAAGCTTTCTTT
cdr3_aa: CASSSTVSEAFF

clone_size: few
cdr3_length: 17
j_call: TRBJ2-3
d_call: TRBD2
v_call: TRBV7-6
cdr3_nt: TGTGCCAGCAGCCGAGGACTAGCGGGGTCCAGCACAGATACGCAGTATTTT
cdr3_aa: CASSRGLAGSSTDTQYF

clone_size: many
cdr3_length: 12
j_call: TRBJ1-1
d_call: -
v_call: TRBV20-1
cdr3_nt: TGCAGTGCTAGGCGGATGAACACTGAAGCTTTCTTT
cdr3_aa: CSARRMNTEAFF

clone_size: few
cdr3_length: 15
j_call: TRBJ2-1
d_call: -
v_call: TRBV7-9
cdr3_nt: TGTGCCAGCACCACAACACGGGACACGAGGAATGAGCAGTTCTTC
cdr3_aa: CASTTTRDTRNEQFF

clone_size: -
cdr3_length: 16
j_call: TRBJ2-1
d_call: TRBD2
v_call: TRBV9
cdr3_nt: TGTGCCAGCAGCGTAGGGCTTAGCGGGAGGGCCCTTGAGCAGTTCTTC
cdr3_aa: CASSVGLSGRALEQFF

clone_size: many
cdr3_length: 14
j_call: TRBJ2-7
d_call: TRBD2
v_call: TRBV7-8
cdr3_nt: TGTGCCAGCAGCCCACTAGCGGATGCCTACGAGCAGTACTTC
cdr3_aa: CASSPLADAYEQYF

clone_size: few
cdr3_length: 16
j_call: TRBJ2-1
d_call: TRBD2
v_call: TRBV20-1
cdr3_nt: TGCAGTGCTAGAGCGAGGGGCGGGAGGGTCTACAATGAGCAGTTCTTC
cdr3_aa: CSARARGGRVYNEQFF

clone_size: -
cdr3_length: 11
j_call: TRBJ2-1
d_call: -
v_call: TRBV3-1
cdr3_nt: TGTGCCAGCAGCCATGCCAGGCTTTCGTTCTTC
cdr3_aa: CASSHARLSFF

clone_size: many
cdr3_length: 14
j_call: TRBJ1-2
d_call: -
v_call: TRBV12-3/TRBV12-4
cdr3_nt: TGTGCCAGCAGAGATACAGGGCAGACCTATGGCTACACCTTC
cdr3_aa: CASRDTGQTYGYTF

clone_size: many
cdr3_length: 15
j_call: TRBJ2-1
d_call: TRBD2
v_call: TRBV29-1
cdr3_nt: TGCAGCGTTGACCTGAGCGGGGGGCACTACAATGAGCAGTTCTTC
cdr3_aa: CSVDLSGGHYNEQFF

clone_size: few
cdr3_length: 17
j_call: TRBJ2-6
d_call: TRBD1
v_call: TRBV7-9
cdr3_nt: TGTGCCAGCACCATGACAGGGCTTTTATCTGGGGCCAACGTCCTGACTTTC
cdr3_aa: CASTMTGLLSGANVLTF

clone_size: -
cdr3_length: 13
j_call: TRBJ2-5
d_call: -
v_call: TRBV6-1
cdr3_nt: TGTGCCAGCAGCCAGACTAGGACTGAGACCCAGTACTTC
cdr3_aa: CASSQTRTETQYF

clone_size: once
cdr3_length: 14
j_call: TRBJ1-2
d_call: -
v_call: TRBV6-4
cdr3_nt: TGTGCCAGCAGTGACTCCAAGGGTACGGGGGGCTACACCTTC
cdr3_aa: CASSDSKGTGGYTF

clone_size: -
cdr3_length: 14
j_call: TRBJ2-1
d_call: -
v_call: TRBV10-3
cdr3_nt: TGTGCCATCAGTGCAGGGAATCCCTACAATGAGCAGTTCTTC
cdr3_aa: CAISAGNPYNEQFF

clone_size: many
cdr3_length: 15
j_call: TRBJ1-5
d_call: -
v_call: TRBV28
cdr3_nt: TGTGCCAGCAGTCAGCACAGGGATAGCAATCAGCCCCAGCATTTT
cdr3_aa: CASSQHRDSNQPQHF

clone_size: -
cdr3_length: 15
j_call: TRBJ1-6
d_call: -
v_call: TRBV2
cdr3_nt: TGTGCCAGCAGTGAATCTTCAGGGGCCTATTCACCCCTCCACTTT
cdr3_aa: CASSESSGAYSPLHF

clone_size: few
cdr3_length: 10
j_call: TRBJ2-7
d_call: -
v_call: TRBV28
cdr3_nt: TGTGCCAGCACCCACTACGAGCAGTACTTC
cdr3_aa: CASTHYEQYF

clone_size: many
cdr3_length: 15
j_call: TRBJ2-2
d_call: TRBD1
v_call: TRBV12-3/TRBV12-4
cdr3_nt: TGTGCCAGCAGCCGGCTGGGACAGGGGGCCGGGGAGCTGTTTTTT
cdr3_aa: CASSRLGQGAGELFF